These T cell receptor beta chains were read from a single sample in a study of T cells after yellow fever vaccination. TCRdb reprocessed the 5' RACE reads via MiXCR and lists one record per CDR3 protein. The sample lists 90,000 to 150,000 distinct CDR3 sequences; 7.2% were seen once. Specimen: CD4+ T cells sorted from PBMCs, collected roughly seven weeks after the first yellow fever vaccination. Receptor source: a man between 18 and 29 years old who received the YFV17D yellow fever vaccine. Each CDR3 is given with its conserved first and last residue. Fields, in order: D gene, clone size, J gene, V gene, CDR3 DNA, CDR3 protein. The D gene is left open where the match is weak. Some rows have no size entry. The others give once, few or many, or a class for an expanded clone.

>-|-|TRBJ2-6|TRBV5-4
TGTGCCAGCAGCTCTGCGATCTCTGGGGCCAACGTCCTGACTTTC
CASSSAISGANVLTF
>TRBD1|many|TRBJ1-2|TRBV5-1
TGCGCCAGCCGCGAGGGGGCAGCTGGCTACACCTTC
CASREGAAGYTF
>TRBD1|-|TRBJ2-2|TRBV19
TGTGCCAGTAGTATCCAGGGGGCGCGGAACGGGGAGCTGTTTTTT
CASSIQGARNGELFF
>-|many|TRBJ2-2|TRBV7-3
TGTGCCAGCAGAAGGACGGCGAACACCGGGGAGCTGTTTTTT
CASRRTANTGELFF
>-|many|TRBJ2-3|TRBV6-5
TGTGCCAGCAGTTGGGACAACACAGATACGCAGTATTTT
CASSWDNTDTQYF
>-|many|TRBJ2-3|TRBV5-1
TGCGCCAGCAGCTTGTCACCAGGGTCTAGCACAGATACGCAGTATTTT
CASSLSPGSSTDTQYF
>TRBD1|many|TRBJ1-5|TRBV7-2
TGTGCCAGCAGCATCAGGGGGGATCAGCCCCAGCATTTT
CASSIRGDQPQHF
>-|many|TRBJ2-2|TRBV5-6
TGTGCCAGCAGCTTGGGAGTGTCTGTCAACACCGGGGAGCTGTTTTTT
CASSLGVSVNTGELFF
>-|many|TRBJ2-1|TRBV14
TGTGCCAGCAGCCAGGGGGACTCAGCATACAATGAGCAGTTCTTC
CASSQGDSAYNEQFF
>-|few|TRBJ1-4|TRBV5-4
TGTGCCAGCAGCTCGGGACAAAATAATGAAAAACTGTTTTTT
CASSSGQNNEKLFF
>-|many|TRBJ2-5|TRBV7-2
TGTGCCAGCAGACTCGGGGGTGAAGAGACCCAGTACTTC
CASRLGGEETQYF
>TRBD1|many|TRBJ1-5|TRBV5-6
TGTGCCAGCAGCTTGTTCGGACAGGGGGACCAGCCCCAGCATTTT
CASSLFGQGDQPQHF
>-|many|TRBJ2-7|TRBV11-2
TGTGCCAGCAGCTCGATTTCCGGGACCTCCTACGAGCAGTACTTC
CASSSISGTSYEQYF
>-|many|TRBJ2-3|TRBV20-1
TGCAGTGCTAGGGTCTCAGGGACAGATACGCAGTATTTT
CSARVSGTDTQYF
>-|many|TRBJ1-1|TRBV5-1
TGCGCCAGCAGCTTGCAAGAGGGCACTGAAGCTTTCTTT
CASSLQEGTEAFF
>-|few|TRBJ2-5|TRBV9
TGTGCCAGCAGCGTAGGAATAGGGGGCGGGAAGACCCAGTACTTC
CASSVGIGGGKTQYF
>-|many|TRBJ2-1|TRBV4-1
TGCGCCAGCAGCCAAGTCAGAATCGTTCGTCCCTACAATGAGCAGTTCTTC
CASSQVRIVRPYNEQFF
>TRBD1|many|TRBJ1-4|TRBV12-3/TRBV12-4
TGTGCCAGCAGCCTCCAGGGGGGCAAACTGTTTTTT
CASSLQGGKLFF